The source of this T cell receptor (beta chain) is a study of blood T cell repertoires in COVID-19. Study context: Acute and convalescent COVID-19 specimens originated in the United States, Italy and Spain.

The V end lost 1 base, the J end lost 0 bases, and 8 bases lay between the germline ends. CDR1 is SGHAT, CDR2 FQNNGV, per germline. This CDR3 comprises 15 residues. Using immunoSEQ multiplex PCR, the repertoire was profiled, and TCRdb retains in-frame clones only, with some absent. This sample has about 180,000 clones, with around 80% found just once. This chain uses TRBV11-2 with TRBJ2-3; TRBD2 is a possible D gene (5 bases). The sample was peripheral blood. This clonotype was obtained from a human donor in a cohort sampled during active COVID-19. CDR3 bases: TGTGCCAGCAGCTTAGGGAGGCTCAGCACAGATACGCAGTATTTT. It is translated as CASSLGRLSTDTQYF.